The 27 T cell receptor beta chains given below trace back to one sample, sequenced in a study of T cells in localized non-small cell lung cancer. Clones were read by immunoSEQ multiplex PCR, and TCRdb kept only the in-frame ones, dropping some. The sample holds roughly 39,000 clones, 70% to 80% seen once. Here the sequenced sample was PBMCs, taken before any cancer treatment. Every receptor here comes from a woman between 35 and 70 years old with stage II squamous cell lung carcinoma.

The V gene is TRBV28, the J gene TRBJ2-7; 9 bases agree with TRBD1. The CDR3 is 14 residues long. With 8 bases clipped from V and 3 bases from J, the junction kept 8 bases outside the gene matches. CDR1 and CDR2 from the germline V gene are MDHEN and SYDVKM. CDR3 sequence: CASARGQGVYEQYF. The CDR3 DNA reads TGTGCCAGCGCCAGGGGACAGGGAGTCTACGAGCAGTACTTC.

This chain connects TRBV2 to TRBJ2-7; 7 bases map to TRBD2. Germline CDR1 and CDR2: SNHLY and FYNNEI. Unmatched junction bases numbered 8, after V lost 3 bases and J lost 6 bases. This CDR3 is built from 14 residues. The CDR3: CASSEGGVVVEQYV. The CDR3 DNA sequence: TGTGCCAGCAGTGAGGGAGGGGTCGTCGTCGAGCAGTACGTC.

The chain has TRBV5-1 and TRBJ1-6; 10 bases are a match to TRBD1. CDR3 size: 14 residues. Germline lookup yields CDR1 SGHRS and CDR2 YFSETQ. The J segment lost 8 bases and the V segment lost 5 bases, leaving 4 bases of the junction unmatched. CDR3 coding DNA: TGCGCCAGCAGGGGCGGGACAGGGGATTCACCCCTCCACTTT. Residues: CASRGGTGDSPLHF.

This rearrangement joins TRBV2 to TRBJ1-2, with 12 bases fitting TRBD1. Germline V CDR1 and CDR2: SNHLY, FYNNEI. The CDR3 runs 14 residues. Trimming at V came to 7 bases and at J to 8 bases, leaving 8 bases not matched to a gene. The CDR3 sequence: CASIGGQGADGYTF. The CDR3 nucleotides are TGTGCCAGCATTGGGGGACAGGGGGCTGACGGCTACACCTTC.

CDR3 nucleotides: TGTGCCAGCAGCTTGCAGGGGTGGGACACTGAAGCTTTCTTT. This encodes CASSLQGWDTEAFF. The chain has TRBV5-6 and TRBJ1-1; D is possibly TRBD1 (6 bases). This CDR3 is 14 amino acids long. Germline V gene lookup returns CDR1 SGHDT and CDR2 YYEEEE. V dropped 1 base and J dropped 3 bases, with 10 bases sitting between them.

The chain recombines TRBV5-1 with TRBJ2-5; D not certain. V was trimmed by 0 bases and J by 1 base, leaving 16 bases between them. Per the germline V gene, CDR1 is SGHRS and CDR2 is YFSETQ. CDR3 length: 17 amino acids. This chain's CDR3 is CASSLVPKGGVQETQYF. As DNA, the CDR3 is TGCGCCAGCAGCTTGGTACCAAAAGGTGGGGTCCAAGAGACCCAGTACTTC.

The chain has TRBV5-1 and TRBJ1-1, with D possibly TRBD1 on 5 matching bases. Trimming pared 4 bases from V and 3 bases from J, leaving 19 bases between. This CDR3 has 16 amino acids. Germline CDR1 SGHRS, CDR2 YFSETQ. CDR3 in DNA: TGCGCCAGCAGCCCGGCCATAAGGGACTACCACACTGAAGCTTTCTTT. Encoded protein: CASSPAIRDYHTEAFF. The full variable domain, completed using reference TRBV5-1 and TRBJ1-1, is KAGVTQTPRYLIKTRGQQVTLSCSPISGHRSVSWYQQTPGQGLQFLFEYFSETQRNKGNFPGRFSGRQFSNSRSEMNVSTLELGDSALYLCASSPAIRDYHTEAFFGQGTRLTVV.

This clone was recorded once. This sequence joins TRBV7-2 and TRBJ1-5; D is ambiguous. The CDR3 runs to 15 residues. The ends were cut back, 6 bases at V and 3 bases at J, with 15 bases in the middle. CDR1 SGHTA and CDR2 FQGNSA come from the germline V gene. DNA for the CDR3: TGTGCCAGCAGGCGGGTCCCCGGGGACAATCAGCCCCAGCATTTT. Protein product: CASRRVPGDNQPQHF.

The chain is built from TRBV18 and TRBJ2-7; D is undetermined. The CDR3 is 12 residues long. V lost 2 bases and J 2 bases, leaving 4 bases between the germline ends. Germline assignment: CDR1 KGHSH and CDR2 LQKENI. CDR3 in amino acids: CASSPTAYEQYV. The CDR3 coding sequence is TGTGCCAGCTCACCAACCGCCTACGAGCAGTACGTC.

The genes are TRBV19 and TRBJ1-2; possibly TRBD1 for D (6 bases). V shed 7 bases and J shed 6 bases, with 21 bases lying between them. CDR1 and CDR2 from the germline V gene are LNHDA and SQIVND (reference sequence). The CDR3 runs to 15 residues. Here the CDR3 DNA reads TGTGCCAGTACACCTACCGACAGGAGCCGGCATGGCTACACCTTC. Its protein is CASTPTDRSRHGYTF.

This chain joins TRBV7-9 and TRBJ2-7; no firm D call. V was pared by 5 bases and J by 0 bases, with 8 bases between. Germline CDR1 reads SEHNR; CDR2 reads FQNEAQ (reference sequence). There are 13 residues in the CDR3. The CDR3 DNA reads TGTGCCAGCAGCCACCGTGCCTCCTACGAGCAGTACTTC. It is translated as CASSHRASYEQYF.

The chain carries TRBV6-5 and TRBJ1-1; maybe TRBD1 (6 bases). The CDR3 length is 16 residues. Germline V lookup: CDR1 MNHEY, CDR2 SVGAGI. The ends were cut back, 0 bases at V and 3 bases at J, with 14 bases in the middle. Here the CDR3 reads CASSYSSKGGYTEAFF. CDR3 bases: TGTGCCAGCAGTTACTCGAGTAAGGGGGGCTACACTGAAGCTTTCTTT.

This chain links TRBV6-1 with TRBJ2-7; D is undetermined. The ends were cut back, 6 bases at V and 1 base at J, with 13 bases in the middle. The CDR3 loop spans 14 amino acids. The germline CDR1 and CDR2 sequences are MNHNS and SASEGT. The CDR3: CASSAGGNSYEQYV. The DNA for the CDR3 is TGTGCCAGCAGCGCCGGCGGCAATTCCTACGAGCAGTACGTC.

The chain recombines TRBV29-1 with TRBJ2-5, with D perhaps matching TRBD2 (5 bases). The V gene's germline CDR1 is SQVTM and CDR2 ANQGSEA. The CDR3 runs to 12 residues. The ends were cut back, 5 bases at V and 5 bases at J, with 12 bases in the middle. CDR3 coding DNA: TGCAGCGTTAAGGGATCGGGGGAGACCCAGTACTTC. Amino acid sequence: CSVKGSGETQYF.

The chain links TRBV15 to TRBJ2-4; 9 positions agree with TRBD2. Looked up from germline, CDR1 is LNHNV and CDR2 is YYDKDF (reference sequence). The V gene end was trimmed by 0 bases and the J gene end by 0 bases; junction bases not matched to a gene: 6. This CDR3 is built from 18 residues. The CDR3 DNA reads TGTGCCACCAGCAGAGAGGCTAGCGGGGCCCTAGCCAAAAACATTCAGTACTTC. This sequence encodes CATSREASGALAKNIQYF.

This clone has a handful of counts. This chain uses TRBV18 with TRBJ2-7; possibly TRBD1 for D (6 bases). With 0 bases removed from V and 2 bases from J, the gap between germline ends came to 11 bases. Germline V CDR1 and CDR2: KGHSH, LQKENI. This CDR3 spans 15 amino acids. The CDR3 here is CASSPPAGAAYEQYF. The CDR3 coding sequence is TGTGCCAGCTCACCACCGGCAGGGGCTGCCTACGAGCAGTACTTC.

The chain joins TRBV6-1 to TRBJ2-7, with TRBD1 matching over 7 bases. Germline CDR1 is MNHNS and CDR2 is SASEGT. Losses at the gene ends were 7 bases for V and 2 bases for J; bases not matched to a gene: 8. The CDR3 is 14 amino acids. CDR3 DNA sequence: TGTGCCAGCACCAGACAGGGTTCGCCCTACGAGCAGTACGTC. Protein: CASTRQGSPYEQYV.

This chain uses TRBV27 with TRBJ1-6; maybe TRBD1 (6 bases). The CDR3 covers 19 residues. In germline, CDR1 is MNHEY, CDR2 SMNVEV (reference sequence). Trimming pared 0 bases from V and 0 bases from J, leaving 15 bases between. The CDR3 here is CASSLSGHPLNSYNSPLHF. The DNA for the CDR3 is TGTGCCAGCAGTTTATCGGGACATCCCTTGAACTCCTATAATTCACCCCTCCACTTT.

As to this clone: One end of the junction varies from germline; a read error may be responsible. V usage is TRBV7-2 and J usage is TRBJ2-3; 7 nucleotides match TRBD2. The V gene's germline CDR1 is SGHTA and CDR2 FQGNSA. The CDR3 has 18 residues. The CDR3 loop is CASSIADGAGDAPGTQYF. In DNA, the CDR3 is TGTGCCAGCAGCATAGCCGACGGGGCGGGAGATGCCCCGGGTACGCAGTATTTT. The whole variable domain, filled in from reference TRBV7-2 and TRBJ2-3, reads GAGVSQSPSNKVTEKGKDVELRCDPISGHTALYWYRQSLGQGLEFLIYFQGNSAPDKSGLPSDRFSAERTGGSVSTLTIQRTQQEDSAVYLCASSIADGAGDAPGTQYFGPGTRLTVL.

The rearrangement links TRBV23-1 to TRBJ2-6; D not resolved. TRBV23-1 is an ORF for which the function is uncertain. V dropped 0 bases and J dropped 4 bases, with 10 bases sitting between them. CDR3 length: 16 amino acids. CDR3 region: CASSQSLRWGANVLTF. The CDR3 region has the DNA TGCGCCAGCAGTCAATCGTTACGGTGGGGGGCCAACGTCCTGACTTTC.

In this sample, this clone is medium-sized (0.01 to 0.1%). The rearrangement uses TRBV12-5 and TRBJ2-7, with 9 nucleotides matching TRBD1. CDR1 is LGHNT and CDR2 is FRNRAP in the germline V gene. The junction had 8 bases not matched to a gene; V was cut back by 2 bases and J by 0 bases. This CDR3 is built from 17 residues. The CDR3 nucleotides are TGTGCTAGTGGTTTGCTCGAAACAGGGGGCTACTCCTACGAGCAGTACTTC. Protein: CASGLLETGGYSYEQYF.

The chain employs TRBV4-2 and TRBJ2-5; D assignment may be TRBD1 or TRBD2 (5 bases each). V was cut by 1 base and J by 5 bases, with 17 bases left in between. Germline loops: CDR1 LGHNA, CDR2 YNFKEQ. CDR3 length equals 16 residues. The CDR3 loop reads CASSQGDGSGWETQYF. The CDR3 DNA follows: TGTGCCAGCAGCCAAGGGGACGGGTCCGGATGGGAGACCCAGTACTTC.

The CDR3 loop reads CASRRQYQETQYF. The CDR3 DNA follows: TGTGCCAGCAGGCGACAGTACCAAGAGACCCAGTACTTC. This chain connects TRBV5-6 to TRBJ2-5, with D possibly TRBD1 on 5 matching bases. This CDR3 comprises 13 residues. V was cut by 5 bases and J by 0 bases, with 8 bases left in between. CDR1 SGHDT and CDR2 YYEEEE come from the germline V gene. Filled out from reference TRBV5-6 and TRBJ2-5, the complete variable domain reads DAGVTQSPTHLIKTRGQQVTLRCSPKSGHDTVSWYQQALGQGPQFIFQYYEEEERQRGNFPDRFSGHQFPNYSSELNVNALLLGDSALYLCASRRQYQETQYFGPGTRLLVL.

CDR3 region: CASSRAGDLSGEAFF. Here the CDR3 DNA reads TGTGCCAGCAGTCGCGCAGGGGACCTATCGGGTGAAGCTTTCTTT. The rearrangement uses TRBV27 and TRBJ1-1, with a possible D match to TRBD1 (6 bases). The CDR3 consists of 15 residues. The germline V gene has CDR1 MNHEY and CDR2 SMNVEV (reference sequence). V lost 5 bases, J lost 7 bases, and 20 bases lay in between.

V usage is TRBV5-1 and J usage is TRBJ2-3, with 13 bases lining up with TRBD2. This CDR3 spans 16 amino acids. V was pared by 5 bases and J by 2 bases, with 5 bases of the junction left unmatched. The germline V gene encodes CDR1 SGHRS and CDR2 YFSETQ. The CDR3 loop is CASSSGLAGDTDTQYF. CDR3 nucleotide sequence: TGCGCCAGCAGTTCCGGACTAGCGGGAGACACAGATACGCAGTATTTT.

The V and J genes are TRBV7-2 and TRBJ2-3; the match to TRBD2 covers 8 bases. Germline CDR1 SGHTA, CDR2 FQGNSA. V shed 1 base and J 2 bases; nucleotides not matched to a gene: 2. This CDR3 region has 15 residues. CDR3: CASSLGLASTDTQYF. Here the CDR3 DNA reads TGTGCCAGCAGCTTAGGACTAGCGTCCACAGATACGCAGTATTTT.

The gene calls are TRBV28 and TRBJ2-7; 13 bases match TRBD2. The CDR3 contains 14 residues. Germline V lookup: CDR1 MDHEN, CDR2 SYDVKM. V trimming: 5 bases; J trimming: 7 bases; junction bases outside the gene matches: 5. The CDR3 loop reads CASSRLAGGGEQYF. CDR3 DNA: TGTGCCAGCAGTAGACTAGCGGGAGGTGGGGAGCAGTACTTC.